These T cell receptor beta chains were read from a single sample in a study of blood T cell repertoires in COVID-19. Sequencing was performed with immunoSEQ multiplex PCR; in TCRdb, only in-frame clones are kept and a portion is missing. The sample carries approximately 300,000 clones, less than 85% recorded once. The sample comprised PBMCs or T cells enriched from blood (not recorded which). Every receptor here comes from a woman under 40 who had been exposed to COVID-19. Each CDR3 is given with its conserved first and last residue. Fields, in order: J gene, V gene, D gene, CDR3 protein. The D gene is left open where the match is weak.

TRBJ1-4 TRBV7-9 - CASSLGGTARGEKLFF
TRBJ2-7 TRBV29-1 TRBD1 CSVVEGTGGAYEQYF
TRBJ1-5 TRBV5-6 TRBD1 CASSFYRDRVSGSNQPQHF
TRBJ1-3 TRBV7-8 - CASSLGPRQDSGNTIYF
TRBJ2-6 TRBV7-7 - CASGYRGNSGANVLTF
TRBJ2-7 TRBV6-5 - CASSQQLYEQYF
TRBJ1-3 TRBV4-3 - CASSQDVREATGNTIYF
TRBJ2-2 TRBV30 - CAWSRGGTGELFF
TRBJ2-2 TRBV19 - CASIRTAGLNTGELFF
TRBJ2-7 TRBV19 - CASSISGTGIAYEQYF
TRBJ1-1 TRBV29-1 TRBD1 CSVPGQGYTEAFF
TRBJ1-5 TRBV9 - CASSVGHGNQPQHF
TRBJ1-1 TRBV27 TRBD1 CASSFSPGQGRNTEAFF
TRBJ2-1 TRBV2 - CASSEGQQFIRAVEQFF
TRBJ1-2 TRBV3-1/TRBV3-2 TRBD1 CASSPFLAGGNYGYTF
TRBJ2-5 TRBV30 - CAWRGAAETQYF
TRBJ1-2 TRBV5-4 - CASSLVGSRGGYTF
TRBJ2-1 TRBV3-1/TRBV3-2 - CASSRMAVTNNEQFF
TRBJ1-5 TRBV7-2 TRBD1 CASSFDRGTNQPQHF
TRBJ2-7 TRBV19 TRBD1 CASSQPGTGTYEQYF
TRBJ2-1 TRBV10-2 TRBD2 CASSENRGSNNEQFF
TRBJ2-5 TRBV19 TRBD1 CASSINRGETQYF
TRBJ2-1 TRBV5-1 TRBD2 CASSQGGTSGSSYNEQFF
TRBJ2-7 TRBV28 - CASSFGGFYEQYF
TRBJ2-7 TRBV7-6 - CASSLGTAYEQYF
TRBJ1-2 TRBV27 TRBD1 CASSNMGQGGVYGYTF
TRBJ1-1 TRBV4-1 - CASSQYEAYEAFF
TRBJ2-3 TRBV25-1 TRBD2 CASSSRLAGHTDTQYF
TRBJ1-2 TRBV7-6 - CASSKGTGGGYTF
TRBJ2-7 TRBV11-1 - CASSLSGLLYEQYF
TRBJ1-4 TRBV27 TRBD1 CASSLRGQGTIGTNEKLFF
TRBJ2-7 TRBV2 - CASSTGREQYF
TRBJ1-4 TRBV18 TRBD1 CASSSGQGAEKLFF
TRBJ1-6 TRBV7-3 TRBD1 CASRRDSSYNSPLHF
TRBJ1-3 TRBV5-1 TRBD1 CASSLRQGSSGNTIYF
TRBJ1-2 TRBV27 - CASSLSQGKGYGYTF
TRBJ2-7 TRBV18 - CASSRSGDYEQYF
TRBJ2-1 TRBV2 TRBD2 CASMAPGTSGGQFF
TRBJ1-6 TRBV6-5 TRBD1 CASRGQGSSPLHF
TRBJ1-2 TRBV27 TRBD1 CASRTGYGYTF
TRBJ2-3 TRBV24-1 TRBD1 CATSDPGQGVRYTQYF
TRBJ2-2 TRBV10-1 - CASLEGTHTGELFF
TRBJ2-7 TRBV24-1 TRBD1 CATSDPDRGGDEQYF
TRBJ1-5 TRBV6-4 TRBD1 CASSDGQGNQPQHF
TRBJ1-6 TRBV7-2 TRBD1 CASSFRDREHSPLHF
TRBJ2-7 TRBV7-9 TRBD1 CASSDGQGAYEQYF